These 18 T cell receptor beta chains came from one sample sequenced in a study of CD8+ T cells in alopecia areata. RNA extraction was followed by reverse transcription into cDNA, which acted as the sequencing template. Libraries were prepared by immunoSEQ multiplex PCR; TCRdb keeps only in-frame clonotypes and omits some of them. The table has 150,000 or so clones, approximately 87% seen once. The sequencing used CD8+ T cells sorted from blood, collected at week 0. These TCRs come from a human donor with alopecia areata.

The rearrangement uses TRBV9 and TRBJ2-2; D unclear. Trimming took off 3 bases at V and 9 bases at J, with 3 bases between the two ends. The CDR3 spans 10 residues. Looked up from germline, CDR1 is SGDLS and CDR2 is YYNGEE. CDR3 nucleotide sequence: TGTGCCAGCAGCGGGCGGGAGCTGTTTTTT. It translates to CASSGRELFF.

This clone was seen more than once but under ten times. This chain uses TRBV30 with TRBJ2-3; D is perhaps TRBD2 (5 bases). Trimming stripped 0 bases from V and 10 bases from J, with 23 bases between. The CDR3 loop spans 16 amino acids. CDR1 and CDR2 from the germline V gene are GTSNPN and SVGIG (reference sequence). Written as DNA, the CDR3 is TGTGCCTGGAGTGTATTGTCCATGGGAGAGGATAAACCGCAGTATTTT. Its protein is CAWSVLSMGEDKPQYF. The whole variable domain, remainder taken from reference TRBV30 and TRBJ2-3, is SQTIHQWPATLVQPVGSPLSLECTVEGTSNPNLYWYRQAAGRGLQLLFYSVGIGQISSEVPQNLSASRPQDRQFILSSKKLLLSDSGFYLCAWSVLSMGEDKPQYFGPGTRLTVL.

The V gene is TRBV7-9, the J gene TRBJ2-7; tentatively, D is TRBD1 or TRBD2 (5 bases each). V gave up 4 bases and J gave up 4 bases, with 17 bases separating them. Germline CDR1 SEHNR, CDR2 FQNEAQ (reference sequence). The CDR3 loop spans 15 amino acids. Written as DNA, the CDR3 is TGTGCCAGCAGCTGGACCGGGACCGAACCTTACGAGCAGTACTTC. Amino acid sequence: CASSWTGTEPYEQYF.

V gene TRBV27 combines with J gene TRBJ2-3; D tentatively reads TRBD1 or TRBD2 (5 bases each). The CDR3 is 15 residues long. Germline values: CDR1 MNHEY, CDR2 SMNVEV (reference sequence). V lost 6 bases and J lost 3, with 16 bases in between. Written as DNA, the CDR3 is TGTGCCAGCAGCCCTGGGACCGGTGGGACAGATACGCAGTATTTT. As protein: CASSPGTGGTDTQYF.

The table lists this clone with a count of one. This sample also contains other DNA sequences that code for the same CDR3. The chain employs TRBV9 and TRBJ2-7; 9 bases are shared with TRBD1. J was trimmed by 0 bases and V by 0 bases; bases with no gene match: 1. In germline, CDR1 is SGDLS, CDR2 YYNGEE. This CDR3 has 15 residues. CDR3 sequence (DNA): TGTGCCAGCAGCGTAGGACAGGGGGACTCCTACGAGCAGTACTTC. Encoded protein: CASSVGQGDSYEQYF.

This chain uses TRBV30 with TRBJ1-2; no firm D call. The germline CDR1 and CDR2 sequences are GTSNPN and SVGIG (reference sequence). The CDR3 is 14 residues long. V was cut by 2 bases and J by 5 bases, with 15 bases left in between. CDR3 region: CAWSTGSPDYGYTF. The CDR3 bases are TGTGCCTGGAGTACTGGTTCTCCTGATTATGGCTACACCTTC.

CDR3 amino acids: CAWSEENEQFF. In DNA, the CDR3 is TGTGCCTGGAGTGAGGAGAATGAGCAGTTCTTC. V usage is TRBV30 and J usage is TRBJ2-1; D is ambiguous. The V end was cut by 1 base, the J end by 7 bases, with 5 bases between. Germline lookup yields CDR1 GTSNPN and CDR2 SVGIG (reference sequence). This CDR3 has 11 amino acids.

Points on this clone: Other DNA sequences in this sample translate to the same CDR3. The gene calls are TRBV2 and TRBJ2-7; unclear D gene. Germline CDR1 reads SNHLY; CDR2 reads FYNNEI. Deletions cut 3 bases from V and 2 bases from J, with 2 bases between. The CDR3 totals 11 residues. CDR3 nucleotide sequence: TGTGCCAGCAGTGAGGCCTACGAGCAGTACTTC. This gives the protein CASSEAYEQYF.

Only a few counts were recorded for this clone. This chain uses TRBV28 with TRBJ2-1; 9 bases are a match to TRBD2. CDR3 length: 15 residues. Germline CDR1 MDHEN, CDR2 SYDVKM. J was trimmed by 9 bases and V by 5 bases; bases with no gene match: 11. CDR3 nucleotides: TGTGCCAGCAGTGTTAGCGGGAGAAGCTTCGTTGAGCAGTTCTTC. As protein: CASSVSGRSFVEQFF.

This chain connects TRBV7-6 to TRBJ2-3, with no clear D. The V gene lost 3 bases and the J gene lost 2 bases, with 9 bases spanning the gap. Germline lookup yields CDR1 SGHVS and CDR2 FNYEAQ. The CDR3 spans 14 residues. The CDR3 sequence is CASSLGSSTDTQYF. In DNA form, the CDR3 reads TGTGCCAGCAGCTTGGGCAGCTCCACAGATACGCAGTATTTT.

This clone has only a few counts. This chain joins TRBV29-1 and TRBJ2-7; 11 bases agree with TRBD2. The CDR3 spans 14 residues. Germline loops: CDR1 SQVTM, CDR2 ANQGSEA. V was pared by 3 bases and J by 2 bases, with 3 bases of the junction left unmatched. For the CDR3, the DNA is TGCAGCGTTGAGACTAGCGGGACCCCCTACGAGCAGTACTTC. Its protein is CSVETSGTPYEQYF.

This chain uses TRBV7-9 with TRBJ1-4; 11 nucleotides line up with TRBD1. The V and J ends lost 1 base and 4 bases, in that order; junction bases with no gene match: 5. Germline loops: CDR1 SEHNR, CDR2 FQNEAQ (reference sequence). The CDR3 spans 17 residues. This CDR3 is CASSLVGTGGFNEKLFF. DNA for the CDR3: TGTGCCAGCAGCTTAGTCGGGACAGGGGGTTTTAATGAAAAACTGTTTTTT.

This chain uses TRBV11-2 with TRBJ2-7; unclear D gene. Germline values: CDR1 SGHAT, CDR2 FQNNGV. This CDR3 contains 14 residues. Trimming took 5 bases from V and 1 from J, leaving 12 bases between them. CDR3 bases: TGTGCCAGCAGCCCTCCGGGCAGATCCTACGAGCAGTACTTC. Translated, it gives CASSPPGRSYEQYF.

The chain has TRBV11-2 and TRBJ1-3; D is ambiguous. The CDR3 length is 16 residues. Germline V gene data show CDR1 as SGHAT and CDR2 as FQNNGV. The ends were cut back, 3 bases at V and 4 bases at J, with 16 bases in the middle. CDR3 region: CASSFSGPQKGNTIYF. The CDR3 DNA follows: TGTGCCAGCAGCTTTTCCGGGCCCCAAAAAGGAAACACCATATATTTT.

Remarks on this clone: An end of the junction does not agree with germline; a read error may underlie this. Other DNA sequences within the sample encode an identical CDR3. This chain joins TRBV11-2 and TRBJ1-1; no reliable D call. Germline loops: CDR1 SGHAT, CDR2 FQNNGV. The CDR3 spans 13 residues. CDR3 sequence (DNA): TGTGCCAGCAGCCTAGAAATGAACACTGAAGCTTTCTTT. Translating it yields CASSLEMNTEAFF.

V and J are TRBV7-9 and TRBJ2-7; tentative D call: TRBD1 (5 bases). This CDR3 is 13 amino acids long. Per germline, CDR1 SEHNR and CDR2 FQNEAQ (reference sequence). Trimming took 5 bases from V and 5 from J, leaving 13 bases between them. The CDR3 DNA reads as TGTGCCAGCAGCCCAGGGTCGACAAACGAGCAGTACTTC. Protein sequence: CASSPGSTNEQYF.

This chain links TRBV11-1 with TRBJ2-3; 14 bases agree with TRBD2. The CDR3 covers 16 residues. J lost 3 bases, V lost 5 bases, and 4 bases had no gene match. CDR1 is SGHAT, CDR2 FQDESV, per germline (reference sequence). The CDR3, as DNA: TGTGCCAGCAGCCCGGGACTAGCGGGAGCAACAGATACGCAGTATTTT. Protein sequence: CASSPGLAGATDTQYF.

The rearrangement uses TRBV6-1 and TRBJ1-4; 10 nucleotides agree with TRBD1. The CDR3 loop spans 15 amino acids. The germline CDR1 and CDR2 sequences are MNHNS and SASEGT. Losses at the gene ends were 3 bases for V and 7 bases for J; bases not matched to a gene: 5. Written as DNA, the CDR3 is TGTGCCAGCAGTGACGCCGGGACAGGGGTTGAAAAACTGTTTTTT. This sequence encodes CASSDAGTGVEKLFF.